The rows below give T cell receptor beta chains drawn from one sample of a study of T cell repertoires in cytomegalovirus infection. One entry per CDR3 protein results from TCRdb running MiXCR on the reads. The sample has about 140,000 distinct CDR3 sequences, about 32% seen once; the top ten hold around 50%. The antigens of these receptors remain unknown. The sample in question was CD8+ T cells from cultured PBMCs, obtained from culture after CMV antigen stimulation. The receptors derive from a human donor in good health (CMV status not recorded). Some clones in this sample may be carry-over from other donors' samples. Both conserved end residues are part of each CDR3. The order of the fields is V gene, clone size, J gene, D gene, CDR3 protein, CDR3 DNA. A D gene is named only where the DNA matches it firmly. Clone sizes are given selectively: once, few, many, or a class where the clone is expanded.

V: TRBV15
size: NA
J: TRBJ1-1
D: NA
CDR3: CATSRTRVDTEAFF
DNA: TGTGCCACCAGCAGAACCCGGGTCGACACTGAAGCTTTCTTT

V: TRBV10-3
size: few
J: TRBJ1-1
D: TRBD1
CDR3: CAISDLGQDVTEAFF
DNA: TGTGCCATCAGTGACCTGGGACAGGACGTAACTGAAGCTTTCTTT

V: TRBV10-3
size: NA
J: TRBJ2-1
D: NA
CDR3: CAISGGRDDYNEQFF
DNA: TGTGCCATCAGTGGGGGCAGGGATGACTACAATGAGCAGTTCTTC

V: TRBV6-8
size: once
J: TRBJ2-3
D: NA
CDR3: CASSYSPPGGGSDTQYF
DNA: TGTGCCAGCAGTTACTCCCCGCCAGGGGGGGGGTCAGATACGCAGTATTTT

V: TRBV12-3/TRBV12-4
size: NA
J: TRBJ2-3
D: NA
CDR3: CASSRELRGLTDTQYF
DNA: TGTGCCAGCAGTCGAGAGCTGAGGGGGTTGACAGATACGCAGTATTTT

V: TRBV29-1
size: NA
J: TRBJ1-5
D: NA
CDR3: CSVSEGYGNQPQHF
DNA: TGCAGCGTTTCGGAGGGTTACGGCAATCAGCCCCAGCATTTT

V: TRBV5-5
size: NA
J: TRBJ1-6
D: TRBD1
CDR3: CASSLGQGALLHF
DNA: TGTGCCAGCAGCTTGGGACAGGGGGCCCTACTCCACTTT

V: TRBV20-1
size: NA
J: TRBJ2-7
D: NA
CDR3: CSARDQLGNSYEQYF
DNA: TGCAGTGCTAGAGATCAGCTCGGAAACTCCTACGAGCAGTACTTC

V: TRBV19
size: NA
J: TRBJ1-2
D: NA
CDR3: CASSPSVGDYGYTF
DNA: TGTGCCAGTAGTCCCTCTGTTGGGGACTATGGCTACACCTTC

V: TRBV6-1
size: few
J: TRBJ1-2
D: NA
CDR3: CASSLNRDRTRTF
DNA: TGTGCCAGCAGTCTAAACCGGGACCGCACCCGTACCTTC

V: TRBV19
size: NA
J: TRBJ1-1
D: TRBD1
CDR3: CASSHTGDTEAFF
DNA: TGTGCCAGTAGCCATACAGGGGACACTGAAGCTTTCTTT

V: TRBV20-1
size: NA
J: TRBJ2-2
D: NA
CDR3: CSARDSLAGELFF
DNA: TGCAGTGCTCGGGACTCCCTCGCCGGGGAGCTGTTTTTT

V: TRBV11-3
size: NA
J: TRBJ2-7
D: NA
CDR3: CASSPRDRRLLYYEQYF
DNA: TGTGCCAGCAGCCCCCGAGACAGGAGGCTTCTTTACTACGAGCAGTACTTC

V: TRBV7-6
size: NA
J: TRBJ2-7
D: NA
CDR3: CASSSHTGMKNEQYF
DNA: TGTGCCAGCAGCTCGCATACAGGGATGAAAAACGAGCAGTACTTC